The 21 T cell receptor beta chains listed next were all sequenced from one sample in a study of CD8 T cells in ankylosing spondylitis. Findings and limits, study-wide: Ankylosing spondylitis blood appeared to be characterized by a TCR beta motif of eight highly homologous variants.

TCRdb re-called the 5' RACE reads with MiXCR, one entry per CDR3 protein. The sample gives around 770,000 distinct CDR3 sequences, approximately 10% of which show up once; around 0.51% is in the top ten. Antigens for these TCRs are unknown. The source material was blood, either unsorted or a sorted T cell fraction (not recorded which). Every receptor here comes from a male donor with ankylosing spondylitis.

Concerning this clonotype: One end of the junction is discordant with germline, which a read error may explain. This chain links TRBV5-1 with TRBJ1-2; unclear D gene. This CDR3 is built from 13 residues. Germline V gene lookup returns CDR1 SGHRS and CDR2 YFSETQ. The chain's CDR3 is CPSSLDRNYGYTF. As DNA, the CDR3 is TGCCCCAGCAGCTTGGATAGAAACTATGGCTACACCTTC.

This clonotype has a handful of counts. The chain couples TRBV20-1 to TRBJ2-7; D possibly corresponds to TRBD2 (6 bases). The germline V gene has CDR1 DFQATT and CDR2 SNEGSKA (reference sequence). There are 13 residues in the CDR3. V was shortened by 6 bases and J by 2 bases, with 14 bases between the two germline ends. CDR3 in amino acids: CSAAGGPTYEQYF. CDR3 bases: TGCAGTGCGGCCGGGGGACCAACCTACGAGCAGTACTTC.

CDR3 in DNA: TGCGCCAGCAGCCAAGATTGGGGACGGCTAGCCAAAAACATTCAGTACTTC. Translated, it gives CASSQDWGRLAKNIQYF. This chain connects TRBV4-3 to TRBJ2-4; the D call may be TRBD1 or TRBD2 (5 bases each). CDR3 length equals 17 residues. Germline CDR1 reads LGHNA; CDR2 reads YSLEER. Between the trimmed V and J ends, which lost 0 bases and 0 bases, there was a span of 12 bases.

CDR3 protein: CASSPGPGVDEQYF. For the CDR3, the DNA is TGCGCCAGCAGCCCCGGCCCGGGGGTGGACGAGCAGTACTTC. The chain uses TRBV4-3 and TRBJ2-7; possibly TRBD2 for D (6 bases). The V gene's germline CDR1 is LGHNA and CDR2 YSLEER. V dropped 4 bases and J dropped 5 bases, with 15 bases sitting between them. The CDR3 is 14 amino acids.

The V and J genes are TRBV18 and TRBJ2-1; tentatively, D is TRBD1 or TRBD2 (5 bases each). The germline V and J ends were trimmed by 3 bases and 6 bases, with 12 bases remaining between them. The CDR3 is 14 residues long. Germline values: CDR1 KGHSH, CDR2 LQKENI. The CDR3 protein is CASSPSRDGNEQFF. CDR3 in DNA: TGTGCCAGCTCACCGTCCCGGGACGGCAATGAGCAGTTCTTC. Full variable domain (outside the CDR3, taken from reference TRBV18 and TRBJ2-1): NAGVMQNPRHLVRRRGQEARLRCSPMKGHSHVYWYRQLPEEGLKFMVYLQKENIIDESGMPKERFSAEFPKEGPSILRIQQVVRGDSAAYFCASSPSRDGNEQFFGPGTRLTVL.

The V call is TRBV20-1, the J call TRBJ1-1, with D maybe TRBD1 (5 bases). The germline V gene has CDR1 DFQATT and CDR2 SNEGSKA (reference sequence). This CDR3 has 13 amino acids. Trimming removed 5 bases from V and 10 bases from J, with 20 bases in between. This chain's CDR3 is CSAHGTPGLGAFF. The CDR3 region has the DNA TGCAGTGCTCACGGGACTCCGGGACTGGGAGCTTTCTTT.

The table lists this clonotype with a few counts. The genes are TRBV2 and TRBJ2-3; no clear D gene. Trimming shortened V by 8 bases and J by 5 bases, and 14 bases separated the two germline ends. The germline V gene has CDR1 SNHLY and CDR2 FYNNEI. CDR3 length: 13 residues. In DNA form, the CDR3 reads TGTGCCAGCTCCGTTTATGAAGTAGATACGCAGTATTTT. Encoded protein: CASSVYEVDTQYF.

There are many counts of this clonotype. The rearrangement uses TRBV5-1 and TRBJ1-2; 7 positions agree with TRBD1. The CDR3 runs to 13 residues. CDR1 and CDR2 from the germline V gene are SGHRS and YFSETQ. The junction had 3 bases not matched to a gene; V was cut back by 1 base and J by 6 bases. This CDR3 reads CASSLTGVDGYTF. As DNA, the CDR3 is TGCGCCAGCAGCTTGACAGGGGTGGATGGCTACACCTTC. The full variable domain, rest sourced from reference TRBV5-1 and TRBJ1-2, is KAGVTQTPRYLIKTRGQQVTLSCSPISGHRSVSWYQQTPGQGLQFLFEYFSETQRNKGNFPGRFSGRQFSNSRSEMNVSTLELGDSALYLCASSLTGVDGYTFGSGTRLTVV.

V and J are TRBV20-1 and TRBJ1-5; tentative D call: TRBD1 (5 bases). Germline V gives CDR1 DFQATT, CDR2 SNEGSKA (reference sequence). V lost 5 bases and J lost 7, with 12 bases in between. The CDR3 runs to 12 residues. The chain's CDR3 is CSAFGGEQPQHF. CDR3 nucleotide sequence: TGCAGTGCTTTCGGGGGGGAACAGCCCCAGCATTTT.

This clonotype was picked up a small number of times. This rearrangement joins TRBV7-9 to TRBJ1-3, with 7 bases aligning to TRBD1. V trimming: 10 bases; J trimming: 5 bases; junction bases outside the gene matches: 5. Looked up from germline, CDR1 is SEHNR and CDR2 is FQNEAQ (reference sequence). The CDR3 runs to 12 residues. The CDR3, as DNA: TGTGCCATCGGACAGGCCAGAAACACCATATATTTT. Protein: CAIGQARNTIYF.

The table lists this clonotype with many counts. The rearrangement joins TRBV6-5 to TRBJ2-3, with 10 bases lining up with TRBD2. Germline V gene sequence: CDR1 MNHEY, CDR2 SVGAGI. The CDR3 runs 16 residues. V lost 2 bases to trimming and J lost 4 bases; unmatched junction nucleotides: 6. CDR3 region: CASSYRLAGVADTQYF. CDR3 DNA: TGTGCCAGCAGTTACCGGCTAGCGGGAGTGGCAGATACGCAGTATTTT.

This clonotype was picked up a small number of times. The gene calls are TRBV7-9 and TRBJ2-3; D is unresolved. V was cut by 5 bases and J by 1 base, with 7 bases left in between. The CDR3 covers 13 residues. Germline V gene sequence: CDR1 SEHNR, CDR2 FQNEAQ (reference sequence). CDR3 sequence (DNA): TGTGCCAGCAGCCCTGTCCGCACAGATACGCAGTATTTT. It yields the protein CASSPVRTDTQYF.

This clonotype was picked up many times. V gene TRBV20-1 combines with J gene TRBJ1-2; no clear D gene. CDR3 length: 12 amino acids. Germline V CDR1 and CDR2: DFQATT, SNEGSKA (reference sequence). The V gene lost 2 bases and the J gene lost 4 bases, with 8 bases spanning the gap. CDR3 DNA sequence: TGCAGTGCTAGACTGGGAGTCTATGGCTACACCTTC. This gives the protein CSARLGVYGYTF.

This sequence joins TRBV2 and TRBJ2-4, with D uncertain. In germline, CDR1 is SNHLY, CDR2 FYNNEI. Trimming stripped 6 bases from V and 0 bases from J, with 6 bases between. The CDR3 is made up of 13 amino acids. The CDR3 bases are TGTGCCAGCAGGGCCCTAGCCAAAAACATTCAGTACTTC. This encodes CASRALAKNIQYF. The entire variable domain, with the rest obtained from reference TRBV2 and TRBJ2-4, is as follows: EPEVTQTPSHQVTQMGQEVILRCVPISNHLYFYWYRQILGQKVEFLVSFYNNEISEKSEIFDDQFSVERPDGSNFTLKIRSTKLEDSAMYFCASRALAKNIQYFGAGTRLSVL.

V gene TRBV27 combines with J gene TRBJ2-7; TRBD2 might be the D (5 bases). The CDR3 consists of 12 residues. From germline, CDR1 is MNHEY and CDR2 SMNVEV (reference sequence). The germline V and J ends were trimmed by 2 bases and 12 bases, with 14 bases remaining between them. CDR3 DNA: TGTGCCAGCAGTTTAACCCGAGGGTTCTCGTACTTC. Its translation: CASSLTRGFSYF.

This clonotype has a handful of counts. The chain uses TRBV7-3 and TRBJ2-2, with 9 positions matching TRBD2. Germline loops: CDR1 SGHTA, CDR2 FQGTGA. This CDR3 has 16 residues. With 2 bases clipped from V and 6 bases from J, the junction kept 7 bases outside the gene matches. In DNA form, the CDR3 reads TGTGCCAGCAGCTTATATAAGCGGGGGGCATCCGGGGAGCTGTTTTTT. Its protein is CASSLYKRGASGELFF.

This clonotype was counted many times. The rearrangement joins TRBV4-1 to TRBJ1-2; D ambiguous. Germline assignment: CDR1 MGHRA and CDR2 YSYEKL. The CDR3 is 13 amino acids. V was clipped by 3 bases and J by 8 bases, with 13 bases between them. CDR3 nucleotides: TGCGCCAGCAGCCACCCCTCCGGTGGGGGCTACACCTTC. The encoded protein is CASSHPSGGGYTF.

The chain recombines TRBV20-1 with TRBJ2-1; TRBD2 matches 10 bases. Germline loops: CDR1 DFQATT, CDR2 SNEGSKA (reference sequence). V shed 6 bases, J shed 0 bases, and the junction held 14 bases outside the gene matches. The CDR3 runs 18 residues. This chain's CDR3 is CSAGGLAGVHGSYNEQFF. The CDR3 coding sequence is TGCAGTGCGGGCGGGCTAGCGGGAGTTCATGGCTCCTACAATGAGCAGTTCTTC.

CDR3 sequence: CASSGSGGPNEQFF. The CDR3 DNA sequence: TGCGCCAGCAGTGGATCGGGAGGGCCCAATGAGCAGTTCTTC. This sequence joins TRBV5-1 and TRBJ2-1, with TRBD2 matching 8 bases. The length of the CDR3 is 14 residues. Looked up from germline, CDR1 is SGHRS and CDR2 is YFSETQ. Trimming removed 5 bases from V and 6 bases from J; junction bases left unmatched: 7.

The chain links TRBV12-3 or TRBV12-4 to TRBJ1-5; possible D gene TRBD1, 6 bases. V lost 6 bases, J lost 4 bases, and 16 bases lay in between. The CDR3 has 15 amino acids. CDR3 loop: CASSRRRTENQPQHF. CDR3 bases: TGTGCCAGCAGCAGACGGCGGACAGAAAATCAGCCCCAGCATTTT.

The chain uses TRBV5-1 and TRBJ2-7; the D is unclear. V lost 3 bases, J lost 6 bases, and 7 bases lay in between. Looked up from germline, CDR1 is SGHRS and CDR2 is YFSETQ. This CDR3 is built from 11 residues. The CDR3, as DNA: TGCGCCAGCAGCTATGACACCGAGCAGTACTTC. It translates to CASSYDTEQYF.